This T cell receptor beta chain was identified during a study of T cells after yellow fever vaccination. Germline V lookup: CDR1 MNHEY, CDR2 SMNVEV (reference sequence). The CDR3 spans 14 residues. The ends lost 4 bases at V and 3 bases at J; junction bases unmatched: 5. TCRdb itself ran the 5' RACE reads through MiXCR, one entry per CDR3 protein. Of almost 600,000 distinct CDR3 sequences listed, roughly 14% were seen once; the top ten hold roughly 13%. The chain recombines TRBV27 with TRBJ1-2; TRBD1 matches 7 bases. Sequenced material: PBMCs, taken on the day of the yellow fever booster vaccination. The clonotype was recovered from a man aged 25-45 years who received the YFV17D yellow fever vaccine. The CDR3 loop is CASSSPGQDYGYTF. In DNA, the CDR3 is TGTGCCAGCAGTTCCCCCGGACAGGACTATGGCTACACCTTC.